The rows below give T cell receptor beta chains drawn from one sample of a study of T cell clones after liver transplantation. Sequenced by immunoSEQ multiplex PCR; TCRdb stores in-frame clones only, minus some. The sample has approximately 75,000 clones; about four fifths are singletons. The sample here was CD4+ T cells from blood, taken 12 months after liver transplant. All receptors come from a human patient who received a liver transplant. T cells may partly derive from the graft donor. CDR3s include the opening cysteine and the closing phenylalanine or tryptophan. The order of the fields is V gene, clone size, J gene, D gene, CDR3 DNA, CDR3 protein. D genes are given only for firm matches. Size tells how often a clone was seen (once, few, many) or the class of an expanded clone, and some rows leave it out.

>TRBV28|once|TRBJ1-2|TRBD1
TGTGCCAGCAGTTCCTCTGGACAGGGGTCAAGGGGGTATGGCTACACCTTC
CASSSSGQGSRGYGYTF
>TRBV7-9|-|TRBJ2-7|TRBD2
TGTGCCAGCAGCCAAGCGGGAGATCTGGGGGAGCAGTACTTC
CASSQAGDLGEQYF
>TRBV6-1|-|TRBJ2-1|-
TGTGCCAGCACAATCAATGCTAAGAATGAGCAGTTCTTC
CASTINAKNEQFF
>TRBV5-1|-|TRBJ2-1|TRBD2
TGCGCCAGCAGCTTGGGGGCGGGAGTAGGTGAGCAGTTCTTC
CASSLGAGVGEQFF
>TRBV5-1|once|TRBJ2-7|-
TGCGCCAGCAGCCCCTCGGGGGGACAGGCCTCATCCTACGAGCAGTACTTC
CASSPSGGQASSYEQYF
>TRBV6-6|-|TRBJ1-2|TRBD1
TGTGCCAGCACCCGGACAGGGGACGTGTATGGCTACACCTTC
CASTRTGDVYGYTF
>TRBV5-8|-|TRBJ2-5|TRBD2
TGTGCCAGCAGCTTACTATCGGGACTAGCGGGAGTCCCCACCCAGTACTTC
CASSLLSGLAGVPTQYF
>TRBV7-9|once|TRBJ2-3|-
TGTGCCAGCACCGCAGGGGGGATGAGGAGCACAGATACGCAGTATTTT
CASTAGGMRSTDTQYF
>TRBV10-3|-|TRBJ2-2|-
TGTGCCGTGCGGAATGTGGTGGGGAACACCGGGGAGCTGTTTTTT
CAVRNVVGNTGELFF
>TRBV5-1|-|TRBJ2-6|-
TGCGCCAGCAGCTTTAGGGACCCTTTCTCTGGGGCCAACGTCCTGACTTTC
CASSFRDPFSGANVLTF
>TRBV18|-|TRBJ2-1|TRBD1
TGTGCCAGCTCACCCGGGACAGGGGGCTACAATGAGCAGTTCTTC
CASSPGTGGYNEQFF
>TRBV4-3|-|TRBJ2-3|TRBD2
TGCGCCAGCAGCCAAGCTCACAGACTAGCGGGAGAACCAGATACGCAGTATTTT
CASSQAHRLAGEPDTQYF
>TRBV9|-|TRBJ1-2|-
TGTGCCAGCAGCGTAGGAATACAGCCCACTAACTATGGCTACACCTTC
CASSVGIQPTNYGYTF
>TRBV6-6|-|TRBJ2-5|TRBD2
TGTGCCAGCAGTTACCGGGGACTAGCCTCAGAGACCCAGTACTTC
CASSYRGLASETQYF
>TRBV6-6|-|TRBJ2-1|-
TGTGCCAGCTCATCCGGCCGAACCTACAATGAGCAGTTCTTC
CASSSGRTYNEQFF
>TRBV2|-|TRBJ2-7|-
TGTGCCAGCAGTGAACACCGGGGGATCGAGCAGTACTTC
CASSEHRGIEQYF
>TRBV19|few|TRBJ1-2|-
TGTGCCAGTACCCCGCAAGCTTTCTATGGCTACACCTTC
CASTPQAFYGYTF
>TRBV5-4|-|TRBJ2-5|-
TGTGCCAGCAGCTTGTGGCAGTACCAAGAGACCCAGTACTTC
CASSLWQYQETQYF
>TRBV7-2|medium-sized|TRBJ1-5|TRBD1
TGTGCCAGCAGCCAGGGGGTAAGCCAGCCCCAGCATTTT
CASSQGVSQPQHF
>TRBV5-1|-|TRBJ1-1|-
TGCGCCAGCAGCGACACAGGTGGGGGAACTGAAGCTTTCTTT
CASSDTGGGTEAFF
>TRBV7-8|few|TRBJ2-1|-
TGTGCCAGCAGGTCCTCTAACTACAATGAGCAGTTCTTC
CASRSSNYNEQFF
>TRBV13|-|TRBJ1-4|-
TGTGCCAGCAGCTCGGGACCGTCAGGTGAAAAACTGTTTTTT
CASSSGPSGEKLFF
>TRBV11-2|-|TRBJ1-5|TRBD1
TGTGCCAGCAGCTTAACAGGGGGGTATAGCAATCAGCCCCAGCATTTT
CASSLTGGYSNQPQHF
>TRBV7-8|-|TRBJ1-5|-
TGTGCCAGCAGCCGTACAGGGAGCGGCAATCAGCCCCAGCATTTT
CASSRTGSGNQPQHF
>TRBV6-5|-|TRBJ2-7|-
TGTGCCAGCAGTTACAGAAAGGGGGAGCAGTACTTC
CASSYRKGEQYF
>TRBV7-6|few|TRBJ1-2|-
TGTGCCAGCAGCTTGGACGGCCCCAATGGCTACACCTTC
CASSLDGPNGYTF
>TRBV9|-|TRBJ2-1|-
TGTGCCAGCAGCCCGCCGAAGGACGTCAGCTCCTACAATGAGCAGTTCTTC
CASSPPKDVSSYNEQFF
>TRBV4-3|-|TRBJ1-4|-
TGCGCCAGCAGCCAAGTTAGGGCAGTAGGGGAAAAACTGTTTTTT
CASSQVRAVGEKLFF
>TRBV28|-|TRBJ1-5|-
TGTGCCAGCAGTCTTGACACCCGTAGCAATCAGCCCCAGCATTTT
CASSLDTRSNQPQHF
>TRBV5-1|-|TRBJ1-2|-
TGCGCCAGCAGCTTGCAAAACTATGGCTACACCTTC
CASSLQNYGYTF
>TRBV27|-|TRBJ1-1|TRBD1
TGTGCCAGCAGTTTTAAGGGGGCAAAAACTGAAGCTTTCTTT
CASSFKGAKTEAFF
>TRBV7-2|-|TRBJ2-5|-
TGTGCCAGCAGCTTTAGGGAAATGGGAAGAGAGACCCAGTACTTC
CASSFREMGRETQYF
>TRBV9|-|TRBJ2-1|TRBD2
TGTGCCAGCAGCGTCTTTAGCGGGAGTAGTTACAATGAGCAGTTCTTC
CASSVFSGSSYNEQFF
>TRBV21-1|few|TRBJ2-7|-
TGTCCCGAGGGGACAGGAATTTACGAGCAGTACTTC
CPEGTGIYEQYF
>TRBV5-4|-|TRBJ1-2|TRBD1
TGTGCCAGCAGCCCAGGGGGCACAGAGAACTATGGCTACACCTTC
CASSPGGTENYGYTF
>TRBV18|-|TRBJ1-3|-
TGTGCCAGCTCACCAGGAAGGGCCCCAATCTCTGGAAACACCATATATTTT
CASSPGRAPISGNTIYF
>TRBV2|once|TRBJ1-5|TRBD1
TGTGCCAGCAGTCCGGGACAGGGGGATCAGCCCCAGCATTTT
CASSPGQGDQPQHF
>TRBV5-1|-|TRBJ2-5|TRBD1
TGCGCCAGCAGCACAGGGGGCCAAGAGACCCAGTACTTC
CASSTGGQETQYF
>TRBV6-1|-|TRBJ2-2|TRBD1
TGTGCCAGCAGTTCGACAGGGGTCACCGGGGAGCTGTTTTTT
CASSSTGVTGELFF
>TRBV28|-|TRBJ2-5|-
TGTGCCAGCAGTTCACGGAATCAAGAGACCCAGTACTTC
CASSSRNQETQYF
>TRBV7-9|once|TRBJ2-1|-
TGTGCCAGCAGTTTTTCCGCTTCCTACAATGAGCAGTTCTTC
CASSFSASYNEQFF
>TRBV5-1|once|TRBJ1-5|TRBD1
TGCGCCAGCAGCTTGGGGACAGGGGAGGAAAATCAGCCCCAGCATTTT
CASSLGTGEENQPQHF
>TRBV5-5|-|TRBJ1-1|TRBD1
TGTGCCAGCAGCTTGGCAGGGGGCTCGAACACTGAAGCTTTCTTT
CASSLAGGSNTEAFF
>TRBV5-8|few|TRBJ1-5|-
TGTGCCAGCAGCTTGGGAGCGTATAGCAATCAGCCCCAGCATTTT
CASSLGAYSNQPQHF
>TRBV27|-|TRBJ2-7|-
TGTGCCAGCAGTTCTTACTACGAGCAGTACTTC
CASSSYYEQYF
>TRBV9|-|TRBJ1-4|-
TGTGCCAGCAGCGTAGGAGGTAGCAATGAAAAACTGTTTTTT
CASSVGGSNEKLFF
>TRBV11-2|-|TRBJ2-1|TRBD1
TGTGCCAGCAGCTTAACTCAGACAGGGAATGAGCAGTTCTTC
CASSLTQTGNEQFF
>TRBV4-2|once|TRBJ2-5|-
TGTGCCAGCAGCCCTGGGGGGACCTCGTTCGGGGAGACCCAGTACTTC
CASSPGGTSFGETQYF
>TRBV7-6|-|TRBJ2-7|-
TGTGCCAGCAGCTCCCGTCCAGACTCCTACGAGCAGTACTTC
CASSSRPDSYEQYF
>TRBV5-1|once|TRBJ2-1|TRBD2
TGCGCCAGCAGCTCGACTAGCGGGAGCGACCACAATGAGCAGTTCTTC
CASSSTSGSDHNEQFF
>TRBV27|-|TRBJ2-1|-
TGTGCCAGCAGTTTTATCAGGGACGCTGAGCAGTTCTTC
CASSFIRDAEQFF
>TRBV6-6|-|TRBJ1-4|-
TGTGCCAGCGATCGGGGGGCAACTAATGAAAAACTGTTTTTT
CASDRGATNEKLFF
>TRBV2|-|TRBJ2-4|TRBD2
TGTGCCAGCAGTGAAGTGGGACTAGCGGCAAGAAGGGGAGCCAAAAACATTCAGTACTTC
CASSEVGLAARRGAKNIQYF
>TRBV28|-|TRBJ2-4|-
TGTGCCAGCAGTTTCCCGGGAGAAAACATTCAGTACTTC
CASSFPGENIQYF
>TRBV27|-|TRBJ1-2|-
TGTGCCAGCAGTCCCCGACAGAACTATGGCTACACCTTC
CASSPRQNYGYTF
>TRBV5-1|few|TRBJ2-5|-
TGCGCCAGCAGCTTGGGACCCCAAGAGACCCAGTACTTC
CASSLGPQETQYF
>TRBV28|-|TRBJ1-4|-
TGTGCCAGCACCCATCCCCCTTCAACTAATGAAAAACTGTTTTTT
CASTHPPSTNEKLFF
>TRBV5-1|few|TRBJ2-1|TRBD2
TGCGCCAGCAGCTTGGTTAGCGGGAGGGCCCTCAATGAGCAGTTCTTC
CASSLVSGRALNEQFF
>TRBV7-2|-|TRBJ2-5|-
TGTGCCAGCCGTCAAGGGACACACCAAGAGACCCAGTACTTC
CASRQGTHQETQYF